This TCR beta chain was recorded in a study of T cell repertoires in cytomegalovirus infection. Turning to the study itself: From public TCR beta signatures came an indication of both CMV infection and matching HLA type.

This clonotype appeared many times. No antigen is known for it. Germline trimming cut 5 bases from V and 1 base from J; bases unmatched to any gene: 5. The CDR3 totals 16 residues. Germline assignment: CDR1 SEHNR and CDR2 FQNEAQ (reference sequence). Study-level findings and limits: HLA-C-restricted CMV clonotypes gave the most frequent clonotype in two of eight donors.

Each CDR3 protein gets one entry after TCRdb re-called the reads with MiXCR. The sample shows approximately 500,000 distinct CDR3 sequences, approximately 15% of them seen only once. The receptor comes from a human donor in good health (CMV status not recorded). Some clones in this sample may be carry-over from other donors' samples. Sequenced input: CD8+ T cells from PBMCs. J is TRBJ2-5 and V is TRBV7-9; 12 nucleotides line up with TRBD1. The CDR3 nucleotides are TGTGCCAGCAGCCAAGAGGGACAGGGGGCCCAAGAGACCCAGTACTTC. This codes for CASSQEGQGAQETQYF.